What follows are 26 T cell receptor beta chains derived from one specimen sequenced in a study of T cell repertoires in cytomegalovirus infection. One entry per CDR3 protein results from TCRdb running MiXCR on the reads. The sample consists of about 85,000 distinct CDR3 sequences, 40% to 50% of them appearing once. These receptors lack a known antigen. Here the sequenced sample was CD8+ T cells from cultured PBMCs, taken from culture after CMV antigen stimulation. The receptors shown here come from a human donor in good health (CMV status not recorded). Some clones in this sample may be carry-over from other donors' samples.

The genes are TRBV7-3 and TRBJ2-5; a possible D gene is TRBD2 (7 bases). The germline V gene encodes CDR1 SGHTA and CDR2 FQGTGA. The V end lost 6 bases, the J end lost 4 bases, and 21 bases lay between the germline ends. This CDR3 comprises 16 residues. CDR3 DNA sequence: TGTGCCAGCAGTCAAGATGGGCGGGGGCAGGTAGAGACCCAGTACTTC. It encodes CASSQDGRGQVETQYF.

The rearrangement joins TRBV24-1 to TRBJ2-1, with TRBD2 identical over 12 bases. The germline CDR1 and CDR2 sequences are KGHDR and SFDVKD. J was trimmed by 0 bases and V by 8 bases; bases with no gene match: 7. CDR3 length: 17 amino acids. CDR3 bases: TGTGCCACCACCGGACTAGCGGGGCTTAGCTCCTACAATGAGCAGTTCTTC. Translated: CATTGLAGLSSYNEQFF.

This clonotype was observed at least ten times. The chain links TRBV7-2 to TRBJ2-1; possibly TRBD2 for D (6 bases). The CDR3 runs to 14 residues. Trimming took off 6 bases at V and 8 bases at J, with 17 bases between the two ends. Germline CDR1 reads SGHTA; CDR2 reads FQGNSA. Here the CDR3 DNA reads TGTGCCAGCAGTAAACAATACGGGGGATATGAGCAGTTCTTC. Translating gives CASSKQYGGYEQFF.

The genes are TRBV25-1 and TRBJ1-5, with D possibly being TRBD1 (5 bases). CDR1 and CDR2 (germline): MGHDK, SYGVNS. This CDR3 spans 13 amino acids. V was clipped by 2 bases and J by 6 bases, with 8 bases between them. CDR3 amino acids: CASSEQGIQPQHF. The CDR3 DNA reads as TGTGCCAGCAGTGAACAGGGAATTCAGCCCCAGCATTTT.

This clonotype was detected only a few times. CDR3 nucleotides: TGTGCCAGCAGCTTGACCAACTACAGGCCAGAGCAGTACTTC. This codes for CASSLTNYRPEQYF. The V gene is TRBV7-6, the J gene TRBJ2-7; the D gene is possibly TRBD1 (5 bases). Per germline, CDR1 SGHVS and CDR2 FNYEAQ. CDR3 length equals 14 residues. Between the trimmed V and J ends, which lost 3 bases and 7 bases, there was a span of 16 bases.

This clonotype was seen a handful of times. The genes are TRBV7-8 and TRBJ2-5; D is unresolved. V was trimmed by 0 bases and J by 0 bases, leaving 8 bases between them. This CDR3 is built from 15 residues. Per the germline V gene, CDR1 is SGHVS and CDR2 is FQNEAQ. The CDR3 DNA reads as TGTGCCAGCAGCTTAGCCGTATCGAACCAAGAGACCCAGTACTTC. Its translation is CASSLAVSNQETQYF.

The chain has TRBV4-1 and TRBJ2-2; no reliable D call. Trimming cost V 0 bases and J 6 bases, with 11 bases left between them. This CDR3 comprises 15 residues. Germline loops: CDR1 MGHRA, CDR2 YSYEKL. CDR3 nucleotide sequence: TGCGCCAGCAGCCAAGAAGCGTCTTCCCCCGGGGAGCTGTTTTTT. As protein: CASSQEASSPGELFF.

The rearrangement joins TRBV6-4 to TRBJ2-1, with D perhaps assigned TRBD1 or TRBD2 (6 bases each). With 3 bases removed from V and 8 bases from J, the gap between germline ends came to 17 bases. Germline values: CDR1 MRHNA, CDR2 SNTAGT. This CDR3 contains 15 residues. CDR3 sequence (DNA): TGTGCCAGCAGTGATACAACGGGGGCGTGGGATGAGCAGTTCTTC. Its protein is CASSDTTGAWDEQFF.

The chain combines TRBV7-4 with TRBJ2-1; 8 bases are a match to TRBD2. V shed 3 bases, J shed 4 bases, and the junction held 8 bases outside the gene matches. The germline gives CDR1 SGHVT, CDR2 SQSDAQ. The CDR3 consists of 16 residues. The CDR3 nucleotides are TGTGCCAGCAGCTTTCTCGGGAGCGGGAGATACAATGAGCAGTTCTTC. Translated, it gives CASSFLGSGRYNEQFF.

The chain has TRBV7-2 and TRBJ2-1, with D possibly being TRBD1 (6 bases). Trimming cost V 5 bases and J 15 bases, with 17 bases left between them. CDR1 is SGHTA, CDR2 FQGNSA, per germline. The length of the CDR3 is 12 residues. CDR3 region: CASSPNPGVPFF. CDR3 DNA sequence: TGTGCCAGCAGCCCGAACCCAGGGGTTCCGTTCTTC.

There are a few counts of this clonotype. V and J are TRBV6-5 and TRBJ2-5, with TRBD1 matching 8 bases. V shed 0 bases, J shed 3 bases, and the junction held 9 bases outside the gene matches. This CDR3 has 17 residues. Germline V CDR1 and CDR2: MNHEY, SVGAGI. The CDR3 loop is CASSYSGPLTGEETQYF. CDR3 in DNA: TGTGCCAGCAGTTACTCGGGCCCCCTGACAGGGGAAGAGACCCAGTACTTC.

This clonotype has only a few counts. The CDR3 DNA follows: TGTGCCAGCAGCGCAGGGTATGCAACTAATGAAAAACTGTTTTTT. Amino acids: CASSAGYATNEKLFF. The chain couples TRBV7-8 to TRBJ1-4, with TRBD1 as a possible D gene (5 bases). This CDR3 contains 15 residues. The germline V gene has CDR1 SGHVS and CDR2 FQNEAQ. The V end was cut by 5 bases, the J end by 0 bases, with 10 bases between. The entire variable domain, with the rest obtained from reference TRBV7-8 and TRBJ1-4, is as follows: GAGVSQSPRYKVAKRGQDVALRCDPISGHVSLFWYQQALGQGPEFLTYFQNEAQLDKSGLPSDRFFAERPEGSVSTLKIQRTQQEDSAVYLCASSAGYATNEKLFFGSGTQLSVL.

The rearrangement uses TRBV6-1 and TRBJ2-1; 10 nucleotides match TRBD2. Germline V lookup: CDR1 MNHNS, CDR2 SASEGT. V lost 8 bases to trimming and J lost 2 bases; unmatched junction nucleotides: 6. The CDR3 consists of 15 residues. Here the CDR3 DNA reads TGTGCCAGCCGGACGAGCGGGAGGGCCTACAATGAGCAGTTCTTC. It encodes CASRTSGRAYNEQFF.

The chain has TRBV2 and TRBJ2-2, with D possibly being TRBD2 (6 bases). CDR1 is SNHLY, CDR2 FYNNEI, per germline. This CDR3 spans 15 amino acids. The V and J ends lost 7 bases and 0 bases respectively, with 12 bases between them. The CDR3 sequence is CASTGTLANTGELFF. CDR3 bases: TGTGCCAGCACCGGGACTCTAGCGAACACCGGGGAGCTGTTTTTT.

Note on this clonotype: The final CDR3 position lacks the conserved phenylalanine or tryptophan, pointing to a likely read error. The V call is TRBV7-9, the J call TRBJ2-2; D is uncertain. CDR3 length: 13 amino acids. CDR1 and CDR2 (germline): SEHNR, FQNEAQ (reference sequence). Trimming took off 5 bases at V and 7 bases at J, with 11 bases between the two ends. The CDR3 loop is CASSLNAYGELFL. The DNA of the CDR3 is TGTGCCAGCAGCCTGAACGCCTACGGGGAGCTGTTTCTT.

The chain is built from TRBV20-1 and TRBJ1-1, with D hard to call. Between the trimmed V and J ends, which lost 0 bases and 0 bases, there was a span of 8 bases. Germline lookup yields CDR1 DFQATT and CDR2 SNEGSKA (reference sequence). This CDR3 has 14 residues. CDR3 loop: CSARDMGLNTEAFF. CDR3 nucleotides: TGCAGTGCTAGAGACATGGGCCTGAACACTGAAGCTTTCTTT.

The chain links TRBV13 to TRBJ2-7, with TRBD2 identical over 7 bases. This CDR3 comprises 15 residues. Germline lookup yields CDR1 PRHDT and CDR2 FYEKMQ (reference sequence). Unmatched junction bases numbered 9, after V lost 5 bases and J lost 2 bases. The CDR3 nucleotides read TGTGCCAGCAGCACACAGCGGGGACGTCCCTACGAGCAGTACTTC. It yields the protein CASSTQRGRPYEQYF.

The rearrangement uses TRBV12-3 or TRBV12-4 and TRBJ1-6; no clear D gene. This CDR3 has 13 residues. V lost 3 bases to trimming and J lost 7 bases, with 7 bases between them. The CDR3 reads CASSFNGNSPLHF. The CDR3 nucleotides are TGTGCCAGCAGTTTCAACGGGAATTCACCCCTCCACTTT.

This clonotype appeared a few times. V gene TRBV4-2 combines with J gene TRBJ2-3, with D unclear. The germline gives CDR1 LGHNA, CDR2 YNFKEQ. This CDR3 comprises 16 residues. The V end lost 0 bases, the J end lost 9 bases, and 19 bases lay between the germline ends. Written as DNA, the CDR3 is TGTGCCAGCAGCCAAGAGTTAGCCGCCGTAAGGAACACGCAGTATTTT. It codes for CASSQELAAVRNTQYF.

V is TRBV12-3 or TRBV12-4 and J is TRBJ2-7; D possibly uses TRBD1 or TRBD2 (5 bases each). V lost 5 bases and J lost 0, with 11 bases in between. This CDR3 is 14 amino acids long. As DNA, the CDR3 is TGTGCCAGCAGTATTGGGGGTGACTCCTACGAGCAGTACTTC. It yields the protein CASSIGGDSYEQYF.

This clonotype was observed many times. CDR3 coding DNA: TGTGCCAGCAGTGAAGCGCAGGGACAAGACGTTGAAGCTTTCTTT. Translation: CASSEAQGQDVEAFF. The genes are TRBV2 and TRBJ1-1; TRBD1 is a possible D gene (6 bases). The CDR3 covers 15 residues. Per germline, CDR1 SNHLY and CDR2 FYNNEI. Trimming stripped 0 bases from V and 7 bases from J, with 15 bases between.

The gene calls are TRBV12-3 or TRBV12-4 and TRBJ2-1; 7 positions agree with TRBD1. The CDR3 consists of 13 residues. Trimming cost V 6 bases and J 6 bases; bases outside gene matches: 5. Written as DNA, the CDR3 is TGTGCCAGCAGGCCGGACAGGACCAATGAGCAGTTCTTC. Its translation is CASRPDRTNEQFF.

This clonotype was detected a few times. V and J are TRBV20-1 and TRBJ1-5; tentatively, D is TRBD1 (6 bases). Germline lookup yields CDR1 DFQATT and CDR2 SNEGSKA (reference sequence). This CDR3 is 16 amino acids long. V was cut by 6 bases and J by 2 bases, with 20 bases left in between. The CDR3 is CSALRLGHVGNQPQHF. The DNA of the CDR3 is TGCAGTGCCCTACGTCTGGGACACGTCGGCAATCAGCCCCAGCATTTT.

The chain has TRBV7-3 and TRBJ2-3; perhaps TRBD1 as D (5 bases). Trimming removed 4 bases at V and 6 bases at J, with 8 bases between. The CDR3 spans 12 residues. Germline V gene sequence: CDR1 SGHTA, CDR2 FQGTGA. In DNA form, the CDR3 reads TGTGCCAGCAGCTACCCAGGGGATACGCAGTATTTT. It specifies CASSYPGDTQYF.

CDR3 nucleotides: TGTGCCAGCAGCTTAGGGGGTGGGACCCATCAGCCCCAGCATTTT. Amino acid sequence: CASSLGGGTHQPQHF. V usage is TRBV7-9 and J usage is TRBJ1-5; D is possibly TRBD1 (5 bases). Germline V gene sequence: CDR1 SEHNR, CDR2 FQNEAQ (reference sequence). Trimming left V 1 base short and J 5 bases short, with 12 bases between. The CDR3 covers 15 residues.

This clonotype came up a few times. The chain has TRBV7-2 and TRBJ2-2; D is ambiguous. Germline CDR1 reads SGHTA; CDR2 reads FQGNSA. The CDR3 is 14 residues long. Trimming removed 5 bases at V and 2 bases at J, with 9 bases between. The CDR3 loop reads CASSGRINTGELFF. In nucleotides, the CDR3 is TGTGCCAGCAGCGGCAGAATAAACACCGGGGAGCTGTTTTTT.